A selection of T cell receptor beta chains follows, all from one sample in a study of PD-1 blockade in classical Hodgkin lymphoma. Method: immunoSEQ multiplex PCR; TCRdb's copy keeps in-frame clones and lacks some. The table records some 13,000 clones, around 86% of them present only once. Sample: peripheral blood mononuclear cells (PBMCs), taken at baseline. The receptors shown here come from a human donor with classical Hodgkin lymphoma. Both conserved end residues are part of each CDR3. The D gene is left open where the match is weak. For some rows the clone size is stated as once, few or many, or as a class when expanded; others skip it.

>TRBD1|TRBJ2-7|TRBV29-1|.
CSVEGDRAYEQYF
TGCAGCGTTGAAGGGGACAGAGCCTACGAGCAGTACTTC
>.|TRBJ2-7|TRBV2|.
CASWENEQYF
TGTGCCAGCTGGGAGAACGAGCAGTACTTC
>.|TRBJ2-7|TRBV25-1|.
CASRKTGTTYEQYF
TGTGCCAGCAGGAAGACCGGGACAACCTACGAGCAGTACTTC
>TRBD2|TRBJ2-1|TRBV6-4|.
CASSDSSGAEWGEQFF
TGTGCCAGCAGTGACTCCAGCGGGGCTGAATGGGGTGAGCAGTTCTTC
>.|TRBJ1-2|TRBV5-5|.
CASSRPQRTSNYGYTF
TGTGCCAGCAGCCGCCCCCAGCGGACGTCTAACTATGGCTACACCTTC
>.|TRBJ1-2|TRBV6-5|.
CASSYQGVYGYTF
TGTGCCAGCAGTTACCAGGGCGTCTATGGCTACACCTTC
>.|TRBJ2-5|TRBV19|.
CASSIISNRGETQYF
TGTGCCAGTAGTATAATTAGTAACCGCGGGGAGACCCAGTACTTC
>.|TRBJ1-1|TRBV10-3|.
CAISVRNTEAFF
TGTGCCATCAGTGTAAGGAACACTGAAGCTTTCTTT
>TRBD1|TRBJ2-7|TRBV11-2|.
CASSLAPGTGLYEQYF
TGTGCCAGCAGCTTAGCTCCCGGGACAGGCCTCTACGAGCAGTACTTC
>TRBD2|TRBJ2-5|TRBV6-1|.
CASRTGTSEETQYF
TGTGCCAGCAGAACCGGGACTAGCGAGGAGACCCAGTACTTC
>.|TRBJ2-1|TRBV5-1|.
CASSLATDYNEQFF
TGCGCCAGCAGCTTGGCCACAGATTACAATGAGCAGTTCTTC
>TRBD2|TRBJ2-3|TRBV10-3|.
CALRVERDQDTQYF
TGTGCCCTCCGCGTCGAGCGGGATCAAGATACGCAGTATTTT
>.|TRBJ1-3|TRBV14|.
CASSLSGIRNTIYF
TGTGCCAGCAGCCTTTCAGGGATTCGGAACACCATATATTTT
>TRBD1|TRBJ1-1|TRBV7-8|.
CASSGGTGGEAFF
TGTGCCAGCAGCGGGGGGACAGGGGGCGAAGCTTTCTTT
>.|TRBJ1-2|TRBV5-8|.
CASSLVREDYGYTF
TGTGCCAGCAGCTTGGTCAGGGAGGACTATGGCTACACCTTC
>TRBD2|TRBJ2-7|TRBV10-3|once
CAISESSAGVSGRQYF
TGTGCCATCAGTGAGTCCTCGGCAGGCGTTAGCGGGAGGCAGTACTTC
>.|TRBJ1-1|TRBV5-5|.
CASSLRGRGLNTEAFF
TGTGCCAGCAGCTTGCGGGGTAGGGGGTTGAACACTGAAGCTTTCTTT
>TRBD1|TRBJ1-2|TRBV28|.
CASSLGGQGALDGYTF
TGTGCCAGCAGTTTGGGGGGGCAGGGGGCCTTAGATGGCTACACCTTC
>.|TRBJ1-3|TRBV27|.
CATRGDFGNTIYF
TGTGCCACCCGGGGGGATTTTGGAAACACCATATATTTT
>.|TRBJ1-1|TRBV6-1|.
CAGRRALQGGVEAFF
TGTGCCGGACGGAGAGCATTGCAGGGAGGTGTTGAAGCTTTCTTT
>.|TRBJ2-2|TRBV7-3|.
CASSFAGEGELFF
TGTGCCAGCAGCTTCGCAGGGGAGGGGGAGCTGTTTTTT
>.|TRBJ2-3|TRBV6-1|.
CASSETPRVQDTQYF
TGTGCCAGCAGTGAAACCCCCAGGGTTCAAGATACGCAGTATTTT
>TRBD1|TRBJ2-1|TRBV27|.
CASSLKTTGFLDEQFF
TGTGCCAGCAGTTTAAAAACGACAGGGTTTTTAGATGAGCAGTTCTTC
>.|TRBJ2-1|TRBV2|.
CASKEGAFYNEQFF
TGTGCCAGCAAGGAGGGCGCATTCTACAATGAGCAGTTCTTC
>TRBD1|TRBJ1-4|TRBV6-1|.
CASSDLQGAAEKLFF
TGTGCCAGCAGTGACCTACAGGGGGCGGCTGAAAAACTGTTTTTT
>TRBD1|TRBJ1-5|TRBV7-9|.
CASSLGTGNNQPQHF
TGTGCCAGCAGCTTGGGGACAGGGAATAATCAGCCCCAGCATTTT
>.|TRBJ2-1|TRBV5-1|.
CASSLSSGLNSYNEQFF
TGCGCCAGCAGCTTGTCTTCGGGACTCAACTCCTACAATGAGCAGTTCTTC
>.|TRBJ2-7|TRBV6-5|.
CASRGGTTVTYEQYF
TGTGCCAGCAGGGGCGGGACGACAGTAACCTACGAGCAGTACTTC
>.|TRBJ2-1|TRBV18|.
CASSPSQGHEQFF
TGTGCCAGCTCACCTAGCCAGGGCCATGAGCAGTTCTTC
>.|TRBJ2-3|TRBV5-4|.
CASSLGPGRDSVDTQYF
TGTGCCAGCAGCCTGGGGCCCGGGCGGGATTCGGTAGATACGCAGTATTTT
>.|TRBJ1-3|TRBV7-6|.
CASSLGGVNTIYF
TGTGCCAGCAGCTTGGGTGGTGTAAACACCATATATTTT
>.|TRBJ2-7|TRBV30|.
CAWSGRTYEQYF
TGTGCCTGGAGTGGAAGGACCTACGAGCAGTACTTC
>.|TRBJ1-1|TRBV5-1|.
CASSLGQAPTEAFF
TGCGCCAGCAGCTTGGGGCAGGCTCCCACTGAAGCTTTCTTT
>.|TRBJ2-5|TRBV28|.
CASSLPLGQETQYF
TGTGCCAGCAGCCTACCCCTCGGCCAAGAGACCCAGTACTTC
>TRBD2|TRBJ2-5|TRBV5-4|.
CASSVFDSGGEQETQYF
TGTGCCAGCAGCGTCTTCGATAGCGGGGGGGAACAAGAGACCCAGTACTTC
>.|TRBJ2-7|TRBV10-3|.
CAIGGQTYEQYF
TGTGCCATCGGAGGACAGACCTACGAGCAGTACTTC
>TRBD1|TRBJ2-7|TRBV19|medium-sized
CASTGTGTYEQYF
TGTGCCAGTACAGGGACAGGGACATACGAGCAGTACTTC
>TRBD1|TRBJ2-5|TRBV7-9|few
CASSGQGFETQYF
TGTGCCAGCAGCGGACAGGGGTTTGAGACCCAGTACTTC
>TRBD2|TRBJ2-7|TRBV27|.
CASSLSSGLAGGLGYEQYF
TGTGCCAGCAGTCTGTCCTCGGGACTAGCGGGAGGTTTGGGCTACGAGCAGTACTTC
>TRBD1|TRBJ1-2|TRBV2|.
CASSPDRVHGYTF
TGTGCCAGCAGTCCAGACAGGGTACATGGCTACACCTTC
>TRBD2|TRBJ2-7|TRBV11-2|.
CASSLDASGILVEQYF
TGTGCCAGCAGCTTAGACGCTAGCGGGATCCTAGTCGAGCAGTACTTC
>.|TRBJ2-1|TRBV21-1|.
CASSTCLAERVVDNEQFF
TGTGCCAGCAGCACCTGTCTAGCGGAGAGAGTTGTGGACAATGAGCAGTTCTTC
>.|TRBJ1-5|TRBV5-1|few
CASSLGQINQPQHF
TGCGCCAGCAGCTTGGGACAGATCAATCAGCCCCAGCATTTT
>.|TRBJ2-6|TRBV5-1|.
CASRDGAGGANVLTF
TGCGCCAGCCGGGACGGCGCGGGTGGGGCCAACGTCCTGACTTTC
>.|TRBJ1-6|TRBV7-3|once
CASSLTGDSPLHF
TGTGCCAGCAGCTTAACAGGGGATTCACCCCTCCACTTT
>.|TRBJ2-7|TRBV11-2|.
CASSLGTVRSSYEQYF
TGTGCCAGCAGCTTAGGGACAGTTAGGAGCTCCTACGAGCAGTACTTC
>.|TRBJ1-1|TRBV10-3|.
CAISGQDMNTEAFF
TGTGCCATCAGTGGCCAGGACATGAACACTGAAGCTTTCTTT
>.|TRBJ1-5|TRBV18|.
CASSPSAPAGNNQPQHF
TGTGCCAGCTCACCCTCGGCCCCCGCTGGGAACAATCAGCCCCAGCATTTT